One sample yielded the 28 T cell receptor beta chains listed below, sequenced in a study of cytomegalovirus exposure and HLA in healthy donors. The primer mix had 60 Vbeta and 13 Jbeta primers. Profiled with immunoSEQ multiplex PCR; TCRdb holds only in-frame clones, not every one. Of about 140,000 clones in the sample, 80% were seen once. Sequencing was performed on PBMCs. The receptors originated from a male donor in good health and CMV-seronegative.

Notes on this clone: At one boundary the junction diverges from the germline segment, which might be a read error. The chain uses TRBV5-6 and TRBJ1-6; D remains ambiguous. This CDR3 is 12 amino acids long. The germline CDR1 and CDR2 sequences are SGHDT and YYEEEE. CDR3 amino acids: CASSAMTSLLHF. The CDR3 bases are TGTGCCAGCAGCGCAATGACTTCACTCCTCCACTTT.

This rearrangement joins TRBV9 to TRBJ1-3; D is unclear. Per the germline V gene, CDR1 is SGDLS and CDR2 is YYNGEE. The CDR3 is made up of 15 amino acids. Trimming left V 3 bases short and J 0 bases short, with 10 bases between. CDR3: CASSGGAGSGNTIYF. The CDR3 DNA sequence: TGTGCCAGCAGCGGTGGTGCGGGCTCTGGAAACACCATATATTTT.

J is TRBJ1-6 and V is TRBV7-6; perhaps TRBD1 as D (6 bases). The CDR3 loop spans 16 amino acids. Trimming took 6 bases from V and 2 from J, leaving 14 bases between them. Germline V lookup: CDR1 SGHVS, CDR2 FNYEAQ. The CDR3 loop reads CASSSLTGPYNSPLHF. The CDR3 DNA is TGTGCCAGCAGTTCGTTGACAGGACCCTATAATTCACCCCTCCACTTT.

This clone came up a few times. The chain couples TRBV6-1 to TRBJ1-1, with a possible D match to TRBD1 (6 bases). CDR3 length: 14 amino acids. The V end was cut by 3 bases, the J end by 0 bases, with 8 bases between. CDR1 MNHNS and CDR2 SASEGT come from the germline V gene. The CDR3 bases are TGTGCCAGCAGTGACAGGGGCGTGAACACTGAAGCTTTCTTT. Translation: CASSDRGVNTEAFF.

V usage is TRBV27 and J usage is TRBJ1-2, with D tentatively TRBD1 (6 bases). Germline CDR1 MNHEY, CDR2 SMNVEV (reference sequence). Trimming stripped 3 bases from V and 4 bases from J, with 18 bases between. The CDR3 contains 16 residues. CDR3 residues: CASSFSVRGGLYGYTF. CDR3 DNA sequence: TGTGCCAGCAGTTTTTCGGTCAGGGGTGGTCTCTATGGCTACACCTTC.

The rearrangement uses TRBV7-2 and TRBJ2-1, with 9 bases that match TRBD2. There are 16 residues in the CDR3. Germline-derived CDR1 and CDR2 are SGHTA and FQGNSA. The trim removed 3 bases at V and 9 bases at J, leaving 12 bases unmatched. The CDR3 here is CASSFSSSGGIGEQFF. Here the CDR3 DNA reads TGTGCCAGCAGCTTCAGTTCAAGCGGGGGGATTGGTGAGCAGTTCTTC.

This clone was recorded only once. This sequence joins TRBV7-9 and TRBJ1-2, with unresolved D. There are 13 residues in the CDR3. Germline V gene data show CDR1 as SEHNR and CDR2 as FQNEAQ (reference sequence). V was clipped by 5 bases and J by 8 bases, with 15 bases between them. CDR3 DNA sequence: TGTGCCAGCAGCCAAGAACACGCTGGCGGCTACACCTTC. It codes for CASSQEHAGGYTF. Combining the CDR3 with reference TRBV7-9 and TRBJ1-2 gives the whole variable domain DTGVSQNPRHKITKRGQNVTFRCDPISEHNRLYWYRQTLGQGPEFLTYFQNEAQLEKSRLLSDRFSAERPKGSFSTLEIQRTEQGDSAMYLCASSQEHAGGYTFGSGTRLTVV.

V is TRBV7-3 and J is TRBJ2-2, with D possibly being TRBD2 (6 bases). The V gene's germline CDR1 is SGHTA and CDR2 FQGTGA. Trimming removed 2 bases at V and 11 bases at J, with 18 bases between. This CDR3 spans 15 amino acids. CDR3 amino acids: CASSLLGGDPEELFF. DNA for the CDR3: TGTGCCAGCAGCTTACTCGGGGGTGACCCGGAAGAGCTGTTTTTT.

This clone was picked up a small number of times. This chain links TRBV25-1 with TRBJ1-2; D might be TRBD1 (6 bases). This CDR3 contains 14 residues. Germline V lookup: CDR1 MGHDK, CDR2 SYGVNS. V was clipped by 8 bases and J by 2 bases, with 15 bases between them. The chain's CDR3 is CASPRTDLNYGYTF. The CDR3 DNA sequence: TGTGCCAGCCCGAGGACAGACCTAAACTATGGCTACACCTTC.

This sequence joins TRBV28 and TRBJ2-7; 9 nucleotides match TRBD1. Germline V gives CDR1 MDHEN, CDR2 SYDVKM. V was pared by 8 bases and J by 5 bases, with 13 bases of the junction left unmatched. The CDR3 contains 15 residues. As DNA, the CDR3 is TGTGCCAGCGGGGGTGGGGACAGGGTTGTCCACGAGCAGTACTTC. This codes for CASGGGDRVVHEQYF.

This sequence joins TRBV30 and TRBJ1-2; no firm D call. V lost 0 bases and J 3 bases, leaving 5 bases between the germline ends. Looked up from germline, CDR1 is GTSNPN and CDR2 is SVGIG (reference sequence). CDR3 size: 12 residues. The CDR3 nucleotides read TGTGCCTGGAGTGTTCTATACTATGGCTACACCTTC. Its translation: CAWSVLYYGYTF.

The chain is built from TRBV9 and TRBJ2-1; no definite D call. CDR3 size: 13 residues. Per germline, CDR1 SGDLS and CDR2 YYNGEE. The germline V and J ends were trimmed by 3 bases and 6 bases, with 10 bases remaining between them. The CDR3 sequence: CASSAHSVNEQFF. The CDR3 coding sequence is TGTGCCAGCAGCGCGCACTCCGTCAATGAGCAGTTCTTC.

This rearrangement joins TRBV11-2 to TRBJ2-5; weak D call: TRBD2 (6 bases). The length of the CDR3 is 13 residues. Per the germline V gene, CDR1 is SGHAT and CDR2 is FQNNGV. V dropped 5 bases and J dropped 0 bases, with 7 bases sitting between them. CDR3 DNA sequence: TGTGCCAGCAGCCGGGGGAACCAAGAGACCCAGTACTTC. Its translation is CASSRGNQETQYF.

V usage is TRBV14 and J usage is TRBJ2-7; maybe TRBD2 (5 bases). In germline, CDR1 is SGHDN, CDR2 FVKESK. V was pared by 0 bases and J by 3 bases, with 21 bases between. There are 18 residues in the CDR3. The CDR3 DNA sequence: TGTGCCAGCAGCCAAGACCCCTTGAAGGGTGGAGGCTTCTACGAGCAGTACTTC. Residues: CASSQDPLKGGGFYEQYF.

The CDR3 DNA is TGTGCCAGCGGGCTCACAGATACGCAGTATTTT. This gives the protein CASGLTDTQYF. V gene TRBV11-2 combines with J gene TRBJ2-3; D ambiguous. V was pared by 8 bases and J by 2 bases, with 5 bases between. The germline V gene has CDR1 SGHAT and CDR2 FQNNGV. The CDR3 spans 11 residues. The whole variable domain, filled in from reference TRBV11-2 and TRBJ2-3, reads EAGVAQSPRYKIIEKRQSVAFWCNPISGHATLYWYQQILGQGPKLLIQFQNNGVVDDSQLPKDRFSAERLKGVDSTLKIQPAKLEDSAVYLCASGLTDTQYFGPGTRLTVL.

CDR3 in amino acids: CAISATERGYTF. Written as DNA, the CDR3 is TGTGCCATCAGTGCAACAGAAAGGGGCTACACCTTC. The chain links TRBV10-3 to TRBJ1-2; D is unclear. V was pared by 4 bases and J by 8 bases, with 11 bases between. The CDR3 covers 12 residues. Germline CDR1 and CDR2: ENHRY and SYGVKD.

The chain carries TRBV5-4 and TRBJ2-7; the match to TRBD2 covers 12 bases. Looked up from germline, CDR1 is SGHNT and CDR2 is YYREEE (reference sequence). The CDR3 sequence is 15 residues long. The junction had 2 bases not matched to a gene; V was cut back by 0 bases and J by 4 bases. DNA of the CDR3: TGTGCCAGCAGCTTGGCGACTAGCGGGGGTTACGAGCAGTACTTC. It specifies CASSLATSGGYEQYF. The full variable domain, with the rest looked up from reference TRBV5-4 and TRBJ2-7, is ETGVTQSPTHLIKTRGQQVTLRCSSQSGHNTVSWYQQALGQGPQFIFQYYREEENGRGNFPPRFSGLQFPNYSSELNVNALELDDSALYLCASSLATSGGYEQYFGPGTRLTVT.

This chain's CDR3 is CASSQGLGHGYGYTF. The CDR3, as DNA: TGCGCCAGCAGCCAAGGTCTGGGGCACGGGTATGGCTACACCTTC. The chain links TRBV4-3 to TRBJ1-2; possibly TRBD1 for D (5 bases). This CDR3 comprises 15 residues. The V and J ends lost 1 base and 5 bases respectively, with 14 bases between them. CDR1 is LGHNA and CDR2 is YSLEER in the germline V gene.

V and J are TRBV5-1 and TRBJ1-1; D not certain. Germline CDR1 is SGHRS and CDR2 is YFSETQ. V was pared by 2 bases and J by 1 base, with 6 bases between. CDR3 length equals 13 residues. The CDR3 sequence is CASSFAENTEAFF. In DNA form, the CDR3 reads TGCGCCAGCAGCTTTGCGGAGAACACTGAAGCTTTCTTT.

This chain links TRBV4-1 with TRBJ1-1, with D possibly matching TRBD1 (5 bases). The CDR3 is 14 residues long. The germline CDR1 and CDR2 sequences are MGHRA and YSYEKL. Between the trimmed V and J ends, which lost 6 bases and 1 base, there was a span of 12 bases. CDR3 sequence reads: CASRGVIKNTEAFF. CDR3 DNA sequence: TGCGCCAGCAGAGGGGTTATCAAGAACACTGAAGCTTTCTTT.

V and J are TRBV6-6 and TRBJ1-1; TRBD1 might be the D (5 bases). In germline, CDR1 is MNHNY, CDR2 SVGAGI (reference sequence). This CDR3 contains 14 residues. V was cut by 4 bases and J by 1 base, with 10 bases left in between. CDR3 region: CASSSFQGNTEAFF. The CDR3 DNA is TGTGCCAGCAGTTCTTTTCAGGGGAACACTGAAGCTTTCTTT.

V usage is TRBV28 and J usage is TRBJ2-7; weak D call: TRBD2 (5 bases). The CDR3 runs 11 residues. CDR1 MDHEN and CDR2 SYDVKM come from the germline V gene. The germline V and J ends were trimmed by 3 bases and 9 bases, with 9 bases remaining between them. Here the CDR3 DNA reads TGTGCCAGCAGTTTGCGCGGGTCGCAGTACTTC. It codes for CASSLRGSQYF.

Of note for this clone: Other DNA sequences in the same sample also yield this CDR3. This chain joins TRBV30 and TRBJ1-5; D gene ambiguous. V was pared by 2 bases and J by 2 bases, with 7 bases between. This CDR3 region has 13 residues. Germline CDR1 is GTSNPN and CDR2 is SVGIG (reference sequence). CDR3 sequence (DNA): TGTGCCTGGAGTCTCGGAGGCAATCAGCCCCAGCATTTT. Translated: CAWSLGGNQPQHF. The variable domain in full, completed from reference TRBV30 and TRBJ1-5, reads SQTIHQWPATLVQPVGSPLSLECTVEGTSNPNLYWYRQAAGRGLQLLFYSVGIGQISSEVPQNLSASRPQDRQFILSSKKLLLSDSGFYLCAWSLGGNQPQHFGDGTRLSIL.

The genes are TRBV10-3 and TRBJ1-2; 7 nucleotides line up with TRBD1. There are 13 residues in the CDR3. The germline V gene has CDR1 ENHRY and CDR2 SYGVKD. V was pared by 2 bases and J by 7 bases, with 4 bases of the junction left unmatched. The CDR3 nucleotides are TGTGCCATCAGTGAGGACAGGGTCGGTGGCTACACCTTC. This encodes CAISEDRVGGYTF.

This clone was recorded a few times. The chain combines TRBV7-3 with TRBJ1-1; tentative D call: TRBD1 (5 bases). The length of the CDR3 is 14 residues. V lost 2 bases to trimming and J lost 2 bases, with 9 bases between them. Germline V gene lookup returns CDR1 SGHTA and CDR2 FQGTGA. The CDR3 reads CASSLWGTNTEAFF. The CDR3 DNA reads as TGTGCCAGCAGCTTATGGGGCACCAACACTGAAGCTTTCTTT.

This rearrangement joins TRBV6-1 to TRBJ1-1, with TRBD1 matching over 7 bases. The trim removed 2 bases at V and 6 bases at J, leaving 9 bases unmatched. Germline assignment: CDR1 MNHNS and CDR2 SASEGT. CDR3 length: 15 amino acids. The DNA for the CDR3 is TGTGCCAGCAGTGAAAGAAGAGGGGGCAGTCCTGAAGCTTTCTTT. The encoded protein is CASSERRGGSPEAFF.

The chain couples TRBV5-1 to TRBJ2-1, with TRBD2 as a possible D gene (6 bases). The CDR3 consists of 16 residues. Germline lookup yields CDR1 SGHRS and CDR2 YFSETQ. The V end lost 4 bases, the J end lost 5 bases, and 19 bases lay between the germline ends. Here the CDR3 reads CASSPGVGGWNNEQFF. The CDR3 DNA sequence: TGCGCCAGCAGCCCCGGGGTCGGGGGATGGAACAATGAGCAGTTCTTC.

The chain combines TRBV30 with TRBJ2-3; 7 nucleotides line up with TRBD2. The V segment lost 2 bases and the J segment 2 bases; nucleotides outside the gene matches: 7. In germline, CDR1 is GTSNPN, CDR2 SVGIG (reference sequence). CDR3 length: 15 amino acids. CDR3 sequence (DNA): TGTGCCTGGAGTTGGGGCGGGGGTTACACAGATACGCAGTATTTT. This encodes CAWSWGGGYTDTQYF.